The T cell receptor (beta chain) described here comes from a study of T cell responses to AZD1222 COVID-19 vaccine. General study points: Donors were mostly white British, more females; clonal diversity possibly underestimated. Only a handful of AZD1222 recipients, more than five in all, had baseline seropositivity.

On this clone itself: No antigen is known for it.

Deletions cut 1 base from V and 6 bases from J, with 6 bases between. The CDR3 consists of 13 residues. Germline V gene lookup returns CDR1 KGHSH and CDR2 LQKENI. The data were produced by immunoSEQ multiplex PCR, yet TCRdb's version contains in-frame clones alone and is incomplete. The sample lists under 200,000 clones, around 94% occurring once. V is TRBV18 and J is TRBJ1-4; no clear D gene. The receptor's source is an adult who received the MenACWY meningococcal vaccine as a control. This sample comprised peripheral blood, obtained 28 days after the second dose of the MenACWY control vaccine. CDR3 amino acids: CASSPQRDEKLFF. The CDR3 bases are TGTGCCAGCTCACCACAGAGAGATGAAAAACTGTTTTTT. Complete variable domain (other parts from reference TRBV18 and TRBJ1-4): NAGVMQNPRHLVRRRGQEARLRCSPMKGHSHVYWYRQLPEEGLKFMVYLQKENIIDESGMPKERFSAEFPKEGPSILRIQQVVRGDSAAYFCASSPQRDEKLFFGSGTQLSVL.